A selection of T cell receptor beta chains follows, all from one sample in a study of shared T cell receptors in the human thymus. TCRdb keeps only in-frame clones here, not all; method: immunoSEQ multiplex PCR. In the table there are under 450,000 clones, approximately 95% of which are singletons. Sequencing used thymocytes. The receptors derive from a human donor. Both conserved end residues are part of each CDR3. A D gene is named only where the DNA matches it firmly.

j_gene	v_gene	len	d_gene	CDR3aa
TRBJ2-7	TRBV21-1	19	NA	CASSSSTGVGSGLSYEQYF
TRBJ1-4	TRBV27	13	NA	CASSLGGNEKLFF
TRBJ2-7	TRBV28	16	TRBD2	CASSYSASGASYEQYF
TRBJ2-2	TRBV10-3	14	TRBD1	CAIRGTGVTGELFF
TRBJ1-2	TRBV6-4	15	TRBD1	CASSDPDRGGGGYTF
TRBJ1-5	TRBV4-2	21	NA	CASSLTAARVPIYYSNQPQHF
TRBJ1-3	TRBV30	15	NA	CAWSVKTKSGNTIYF
TRBJ2-1	TRBV6-5	15	TRBD2	CASSYGLAGGDEQFF
TRBJ2-5	TRBV11-2	19	NA	CASSMSSDSLPSKWETQYF
TRBJ2-7	TRBV28	17	TRBD2	CASSPGLAAVGRDEQYF
TRBJ2-6	TRBV2	17	NA	CASSEDPLSSGANVLTF
TRBJ2-2	TRBV6-9	16	TRBD2	CASSPFRGRDTGELFF
TRBJ1-2	TRBV28	15	NA	CASSLGPGPNYGYTF
TRBJ2-7	TRBV25-1	11	NA	CASTAVHEQYF
TRBJ2-4	TRBV19	14	NA	CASKPVYTKNIQYF
TRBJ2-5	TRBV29-1	14	NA	CSVEPQGGTETQYF
TRBJ1-3	TRBV28	18	NA	CASSLRPGGPNSGNTIYF
TRBJ2-7	TRBV6-1	15	NA	CASSLTDREAYEQYF
TRBJ2-7	TRBV5-4	14	TRBD1	CASSNWDRDYEQYF
TRBJ1-3	TRBV18	17	NA	CASSRTDGVYSGNTIYF
TRBJ2-7	TRBV4-3	16	TRBD1	CASSQDRRDRGDEQYF
TRBJ2-7	TRBV18	15	NA	CASSPPGTETYEQYF
TRBJ2-5	TRBV2	14	TRBD1	CASRPGQAQETQYF
TRBJ2-7	TRBV16	13	NA	CASSHRVGSEQYF
TRBJ2-7	TRBV27	21	TRBD2	CASSSRRDRRGTSGRAHEQYF
TRBJ2-6	TRBV7-3	16	NA	CASSYMTGTKANVLTF
TRBJ2-7	TRBV27	17	TRBD2	CASSTQPGLARPLEQYF
TRBJ1-2	TRBV19	15	TRBD1	CASSSPQGARRGYTF
TRBJ1-2	TRBV19	15	NA	CASSIGTENNYGYTF
TRBJ2-5	TRBV4-1	18	TRBD2	CASSLPPGTSGKKETQYF
TRBJ1-2	TRBV7-2	17	TRBD1	CASSLEGQGTTNYGYTF
TRBJ2-7	TRBV27	15	TRBD1	CASSSRRDRVYEQYF
TRBJ2-2	TRBV4-1	18	TRBD2	CASSQTPPVAGWAGELFF
TRBJ2-7	TRBV4-1	12	NA	CASSQDDSEQYF
TRBJ1-2	TRBV12-5	12	NA	CASGSRGRGYTF
TRBJ1-1	TRBV6-1	12	NA	CASSTPGSEAFF
TRBJ1-1	TRBV28	18	NA	CASSVRNLTAPVNTEAFF
TRBJ2-5	TRBV10-3	20	NA	CAISDGWRDRRGGEKETQYF
TRBJ1-5	TRBV6-5	13	NA	CASSSLPNQPQHF
TRBJ2-7	TRBV5-1	13	NA	CASSLASPEEQYF